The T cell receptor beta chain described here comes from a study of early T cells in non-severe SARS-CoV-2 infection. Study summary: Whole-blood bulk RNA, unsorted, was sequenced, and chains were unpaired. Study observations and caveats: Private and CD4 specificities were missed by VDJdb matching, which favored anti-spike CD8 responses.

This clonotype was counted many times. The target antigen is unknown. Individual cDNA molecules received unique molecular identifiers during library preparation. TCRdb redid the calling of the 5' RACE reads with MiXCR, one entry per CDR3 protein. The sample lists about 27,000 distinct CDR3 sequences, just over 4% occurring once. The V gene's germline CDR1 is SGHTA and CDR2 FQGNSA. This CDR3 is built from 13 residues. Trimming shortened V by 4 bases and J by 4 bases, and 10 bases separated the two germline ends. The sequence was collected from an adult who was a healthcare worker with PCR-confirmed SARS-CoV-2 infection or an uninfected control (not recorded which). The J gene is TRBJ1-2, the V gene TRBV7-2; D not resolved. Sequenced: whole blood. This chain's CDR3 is CASSSRNGYGYTF. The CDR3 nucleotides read TGTGCCAGCAGCTCCAGGAACGGCTATGGCTACACCTTC.